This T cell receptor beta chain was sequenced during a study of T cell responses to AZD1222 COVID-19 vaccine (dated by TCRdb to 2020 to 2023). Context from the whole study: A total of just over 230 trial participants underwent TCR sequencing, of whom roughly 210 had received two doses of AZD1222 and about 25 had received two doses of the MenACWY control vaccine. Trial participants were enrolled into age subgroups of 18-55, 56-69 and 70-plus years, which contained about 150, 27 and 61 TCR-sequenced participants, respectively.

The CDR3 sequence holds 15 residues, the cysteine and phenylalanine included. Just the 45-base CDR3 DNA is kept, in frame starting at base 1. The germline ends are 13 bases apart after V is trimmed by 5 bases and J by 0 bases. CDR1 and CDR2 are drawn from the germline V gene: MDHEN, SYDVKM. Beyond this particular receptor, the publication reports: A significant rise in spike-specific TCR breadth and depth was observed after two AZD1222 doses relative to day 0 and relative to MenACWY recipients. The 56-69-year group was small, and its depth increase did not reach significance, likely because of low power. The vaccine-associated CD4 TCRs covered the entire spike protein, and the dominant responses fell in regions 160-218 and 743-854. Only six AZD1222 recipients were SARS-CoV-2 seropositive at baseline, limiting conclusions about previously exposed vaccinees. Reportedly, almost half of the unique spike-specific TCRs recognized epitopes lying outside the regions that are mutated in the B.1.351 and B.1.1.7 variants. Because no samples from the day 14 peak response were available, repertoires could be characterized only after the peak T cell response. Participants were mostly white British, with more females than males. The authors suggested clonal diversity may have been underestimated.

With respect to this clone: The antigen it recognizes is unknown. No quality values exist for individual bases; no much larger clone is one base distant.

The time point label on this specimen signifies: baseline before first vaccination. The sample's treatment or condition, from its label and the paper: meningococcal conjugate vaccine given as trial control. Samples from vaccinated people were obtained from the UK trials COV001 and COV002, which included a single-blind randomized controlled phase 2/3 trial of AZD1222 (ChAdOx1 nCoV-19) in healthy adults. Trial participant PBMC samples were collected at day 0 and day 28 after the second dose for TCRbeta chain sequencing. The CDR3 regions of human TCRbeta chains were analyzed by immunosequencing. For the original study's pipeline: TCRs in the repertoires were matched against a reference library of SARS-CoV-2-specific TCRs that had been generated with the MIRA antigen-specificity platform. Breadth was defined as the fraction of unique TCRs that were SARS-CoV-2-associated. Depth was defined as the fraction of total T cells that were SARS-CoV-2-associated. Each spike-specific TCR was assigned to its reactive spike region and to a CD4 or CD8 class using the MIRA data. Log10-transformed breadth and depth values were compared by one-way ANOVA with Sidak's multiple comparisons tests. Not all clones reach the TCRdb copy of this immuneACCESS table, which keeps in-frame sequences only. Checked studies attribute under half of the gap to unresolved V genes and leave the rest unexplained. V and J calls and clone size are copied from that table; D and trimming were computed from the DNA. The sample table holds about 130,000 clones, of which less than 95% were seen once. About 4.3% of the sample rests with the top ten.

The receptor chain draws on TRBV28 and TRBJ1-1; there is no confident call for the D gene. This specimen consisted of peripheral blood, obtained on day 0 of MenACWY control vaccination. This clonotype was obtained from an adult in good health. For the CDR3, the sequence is CASSPSDQLNTEAFF. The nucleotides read TGTGCCAGCAGTCCTTCGGATCAGCTGAACACTGAAGCTTTCTTT. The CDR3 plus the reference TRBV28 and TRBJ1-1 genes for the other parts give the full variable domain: DVKVTQSSRYLVKRTGEKVFLECVQDMDHENMFWYRQDPGLGLRLIYFSYDVKMKEKGDIPEGYSVSREKKERFSLILESASTNQTSMYLCASSPSDQLNTEAFFGQGTRLTVV.